A single sample is the source of the 3 T cell receptor beta chains below, sequenced in a study of blood T cells in healthy people across ages. Alongside a J-beta primer mix, a sample-barcoded 5' primer served in a second PCR lasting 7 to 11 cycles. One entry per CDR3 protein results from TCRdb running MiXCR on the 5' RACE reads. This table has about 1.8 million distinct CDR3 sequences, around 50% appearing once. The material sequenced was blood. These receptors were collected from a woman aged 40 to 49 in good health.

This sequence joins TRBV11-2 and TRBJ1-6; D is perhaps TRBD1 (5 bases). The V gene lost 3 bases and the J gene lost 8 bases, with 8 bases spanning the gap. Per the germline V gene, CDR1 is SGHAT and CDR2 is FQNNGV. The CDR3 spans 13 residues. The CDR3 DNA sequence: TGTGCCAGCAGCTTGGGGGTGGATTCACCCCTCCACTTT. Amino acid sequence: CASSLGVDSPLHF.

This CDR3 is CASDQEGTGTEAFF. The CDR3 bases are TGTGCCAGTGACCAAGAGGGGACAGGCACTGAAGCTTTCTTT. The chain couples TRBV7-9 to TRBJ1-1, with 8 bases matching TRBD1. Germline trimming cut 9 bases from V and 4 bases from J; bases unmatched to any gene: 10. The CDR3 is made up of 14 amino acids. The germline V gene encodes CDR1 SEHNR and CDR2 FQNEAQ (reference sequence).

The genes are TRBV20-1 and TRBJ2-3; perhaps TRBD2 as D (5 bases). The V end lost 4 bases, the J end lost 0 bases, and 14 bases lay between the germline ends. This CDR3 comprises 15 residues. Germline CDR1 reads DFQATT; CDR2 reads SNEGSKA (reference sequence). CDR3: CSAKPRGTSTDTQYF. CDR3 sequence (DNA): TGCAGTGCTAAACCCCGGGGAACTAGCACAGATACGCAGTATTTT.